This T cell receptor beta chain was obtained from a study of radiation and T cells in renal cell carcinoma (dated by TCRdb to the early 2020s). Background for the entire study: A total of around 50 samples underwent TCR beta sequencing, made up of about 26 tumors and roughly 27 peripheral blood samples. The final blood draw took place at 4 weeks after radiation, the same time as nephrectomy. A total of approximately 4 million unique CDR3 nucleotide sequences, encoding roughly 2.7 million unique CDR3 amino acid sequences, were found across all 55 or so samples.

Following the manufacturer's recommendations, the immunoSEQ kit was used to generate TCR beta libraries from genomic DNA. Library preparation used a first multiplex PCR with proprietary primers, then a second PCR adding unique barcodes, with bead cleanups after each round. A kit-provided positive control reaction and a negative control reaction were included in every sample batch. The final libraries were assessed on an Agilent 4200 TapeStation D1000 ScreenTape, pooled by volume, and quantified by qPCR. An Illumina NextSeq500 fitted with a MidOutput 150-cycle cartridge performed the sequencing, running 156 Read1 cycles and 15 Index1 cycles with the kit's custom primers. The pooled library was loaded at about 0.93 pM with 20% PhiX control spiked in. Per the source publication's procedure: Vendor-processed data were analyzed in R, and a clonotype was defined as all T cells sharing the same CDR3 nucleotide sequence. For clone abundance analyses, frequencies were normalized to the 10,000 most abundant clones per sample. Before analysis, public T cell clones were removed, and these numbered fewer than six per sample on average. A difference in abundance of at least 32-fold between compartments was used to define tumor-enriched and baseline blood-enriched clonotypes. A beta-binomial differential abundance model was used to identify clonotypes that were expanded or contracted between blood time points. Tumor-blood repertoire similarity was measured with the Baroni-Urbani and Buser coefficient, and groups were compared using two-tailed Wilcoxon tests in R. The clones in this table, taken by TCRdb from immuneACCESS, are in-frame only. Not every clone is retained; where verified, under half of the shortfall comes from an unresolved V gene, and the cause of the rest is unknown. That table gives V, J and clone size, and the DNA gave D and trimming. The sample has around 170,000 clones on record, approximately 90% of them singletons. The ten largest clones add up to around 11% of the sample.

General findings and caveats noted by the study authors: In blood, the top tumor clonotypes increased from baseline to 2 weeks after radiation and then shrank by 4 weeks, which suggests a temporary expansion of tumor-resident clones. Because pretreatment tumor biopsies were not available, the study could not determine whether clonotypes were already present within the tumor at baseline. Blood repertoire dynamics were not followed beyond 4 weeks after treatment. Effects of radiation dose or scheduling on the TCR repertoire could not be addressed with the single-armed trial design.

Trimming removed 3 bases from V and 0 bases from J; the gene matches leave 2 bases unexplained. From the cysteine up to the phenylalanine, the CDR3 has a length of 14 residues. Left in the record is the CDR3 DNA by itself, 42 bases read in frame from the first base. CDR1 SQVTM and CDR2 ANQGSEA were looked up in the germline V gene. In the case of this clone: Its specific antigen is unknown. No base quality values were provided; no much bigger clone lies one nucleotide off.

The time point label for this specimen denotes: blood 4 weeks post-SBRT, at nephrectomy. In light of the paper, this sample's treatment or condition label describes: 15 Gy SBRT to primary tumor, nephrectomy 4 weeks later. The samples were obtained from a clinical trial, where primary renal cell carcinomas were treated with 15 Gy stereotactic body radiation therapy and then removed by nephrectomy 4 weeks afterward. Serial peripheral blood from radiation-treated patients was sampled at baseline, 2 weeks and 4 weeks after SBRT to track tumor-enriched clonotypes. Every patient's renal cell carcinoma showed clear cell pathology. The QIAamp DNA Blood Mini Kit (Qiagen) was used to prepare genomic DNA for TCR sequencing. The analyses included just those samples that passed every quality control check.

This sequence originates from a woman between 45 and 60 years old with renal cell carcinoma. The sample in question was blood, obtained from a patient whose treatment included radiotherapy and nephrectomy. The rearranged segments are TRBV29-1 and TRBJ2-3, with TRBD2 identical over 8 junction bases. The DNA sequence follows: TGCAGCGTTGATCCTAGCGGGAGCACAGATACGCAGTATTTT. Its amino acids are CSVDPSGSTDTQYF.